This entry describes one TCR beta chain. The sample holds many counts of this clonotype. Which antigen it targets is not known. No qualities accompany the bases; no much larger clone lies one base away. The CDR3 holds 15 amino acids from the cysteine to the phenylalanine. Only the CDR3 DNA stays, 45 bases, in frame from base 1. Between the V and J ends, shortened by 0 bases and 6 bases respectively, the junction contains 15 bases. CDR1 is given as SGHRS and CDR2 as YFSETQ, both from the germline V gene. The library was generated by 5' RACE. The run used an Illumina HiSeq 2500. A second PCR of roughly 7 to 11 cycles was performed with a sample-barcoded 5' primer and a J-beta primer mix. A template-switch 5' adaptor carrying 12 random nucleotides introduced a unique molecular identifier onto each TCR beta cDNA molecule. Each sample yielded at least 2.5 million CDR3-containing paired-end reads. First-strand cDNA synthesis was performed from all RNA using the Mint cDNA synthesis kit, with priming by a TRBC-specific oligonucleotide. Following uracil-DNA glycosylase treatment, a first 18-cycle PCR with universal primers M1SS and BC2_uni_R was performed on all cDNA. In the source study's methods: Each sample was normalized by randomly selecting 1 million high-quality reads, each carrying a distinct molecular identifier. Reads with shared molecular identifiers were discarded instead of being binned into consensus sequences. MiTCR, set to a Q25 quality threshold and the strictest error-elimination algorithm, was used for CDR3 identification, clonotype clustering and error correction. Lower-bound total TCR beta diversity was estimated with a nonparametric unseen species model using Euler transformation. TCRdb's own reprocessing of the public reads used fastp at Q25 and MiXCR and kept productive beta chains. Merged by CDR3 protein, the rows form single entries marked with the most common genes and DNA. The V and J calls were determined by TCRdb, not by the authors. The sample table contains some 750,000 distinct CDR3 sequences; only one count was recorded for around a fifth of them. Around a fifth of the sample comes from the top ten.

Donors were about 36 systemically healthy Caucasian individuals from Russia aged roughly 6 to 100 years. Ten milliliters of peripheral blood were drawn from each donor into EDTA-treated Vacutainer tubes. Ficoll-Paque density-gradient centrifugation was used to isolate PBMCs, with at least 6.5 million per sample. Trizol reagent was used to extract total RNA from PBMCs, with at least 6 micrograms per sample. Naive CD45RAhigh/CD27high T cell percentages were measured by flow cytometry on a PBMC aliquot from every donor. This entry belongs to a study of blood T cells in healthy people across ages (dated by TCRdb to between 2015 and 2016). For the study in its entirety: In model experiments, template switching captured roughly one uniquely barcoded TCR beta cDNA molecule for every two T cells. To track age-related changes in TCR beta repertoire diversity, the study relied on deep sequencing normalized with unique cDNA molecular identifiers. Four age groups were formed from the donors: young (average approximately 15 years), middle-aged (approximately 39), aged (roughly 56) and long-lived (around 82). To avoid experimental bias, donors of different ages were distributed randomly across sequencing lanes. Two additional independent replicas of 1 million unique cDNA reads from the same blood draw were analyzed for two donors (one aged 18 to 30 and one aged 80 or older).

Study-wide conclusions, independent of this receptor: Compared with the aged group, the long-lived group had more naive CD4+ T cells, fewer expanded clones and increased TCR diversity, suggesting age selection. As age increased, observed TCR beta diversity per million T cells dropped in a roughly linear way, and a significant reduction was already evident by age about 40. Bulk unsorted PBMC profiling prevented conclusive comparison of naive and antigen-experienced compartments. The CMV infection status of donors was not known, potentially confounding age-related changes in expanded clonotypes. Total diversity estimates from one million sequenced T cells were considered lower bounds and underestimates. A strong correlation was found between observed TCR beta diversity and the percentage of naive T cells measured by flow cytometry.

The chain uses TRBV5-1 and TRBJ2-5; a tentative D call is TRBD1 (6 bases match). Sequenced material: blood. This TCR was sampled from a man in his sixties or seventies in good health. The CDR3 sequence is CASSLDGDTKKTQYF. The DNA is as follows: TGCGCCAGCAGCTTGGATGGGGACACCAAAAAGACCCAGTACTTC.